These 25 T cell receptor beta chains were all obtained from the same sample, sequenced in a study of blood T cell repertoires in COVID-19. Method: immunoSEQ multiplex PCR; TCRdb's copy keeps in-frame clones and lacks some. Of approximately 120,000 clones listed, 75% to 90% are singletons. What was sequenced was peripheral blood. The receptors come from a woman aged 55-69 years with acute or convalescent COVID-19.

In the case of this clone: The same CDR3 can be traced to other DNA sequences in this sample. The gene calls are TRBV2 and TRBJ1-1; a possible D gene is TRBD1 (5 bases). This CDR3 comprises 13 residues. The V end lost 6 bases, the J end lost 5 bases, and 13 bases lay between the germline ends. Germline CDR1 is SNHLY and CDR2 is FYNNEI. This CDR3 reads CASSLGGLTEAFF. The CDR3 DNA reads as TGTGCCAGCAGCCTCGGGGGGTTGACTGAAGCTTTCTTT.

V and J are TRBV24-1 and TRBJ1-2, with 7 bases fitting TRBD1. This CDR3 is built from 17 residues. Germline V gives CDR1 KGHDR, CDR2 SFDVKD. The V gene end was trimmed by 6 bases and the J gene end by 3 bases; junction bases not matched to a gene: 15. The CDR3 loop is CATSLPSTGTEDYGYTF. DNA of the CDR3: TGTGCCACCAGTCTTCCCAGTACAGGGACAGAGGACTATGGCTACACCTTC.

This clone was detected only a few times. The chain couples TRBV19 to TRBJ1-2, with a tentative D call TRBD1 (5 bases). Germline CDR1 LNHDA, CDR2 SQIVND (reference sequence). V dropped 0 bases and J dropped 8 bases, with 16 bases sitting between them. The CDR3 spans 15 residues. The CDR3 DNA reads TGTGCCAGTAGTATAGATATTCGGGGGAGTGGCGGCTACACCTTC. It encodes CASSIDIRGSGGYTF.

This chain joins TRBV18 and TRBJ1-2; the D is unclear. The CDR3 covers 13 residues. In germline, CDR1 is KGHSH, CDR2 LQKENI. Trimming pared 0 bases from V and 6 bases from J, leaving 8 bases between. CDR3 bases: TGTGCCAGCTCACCACCACAGATTAATGGCTACACCTTC. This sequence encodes CASSPPQINGYTF.

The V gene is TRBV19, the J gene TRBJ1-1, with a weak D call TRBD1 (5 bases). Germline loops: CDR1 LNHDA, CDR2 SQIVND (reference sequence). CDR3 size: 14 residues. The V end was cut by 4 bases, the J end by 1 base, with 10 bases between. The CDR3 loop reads CASSTQGGNTEAFF. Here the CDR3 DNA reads TGTGCCAGTAGTACTCAGGGTGGGAACACTGAAGCTTTCTTT.

This chain's CDR3 is CASSPPGLRSTDTQYF. Here the CDR3 DNA reads TGTGCCAGCAGTCCCCCTGGACTACGCTCAACAGATACGCAGTATTTT. The chain couples TRBV27 to TRBJ2-3; tentative D call: TRBD2 (6 bases). Trimming cost V 5 bases and J 3 bases, with 18 bases left between them. The CDR3 is 16 amino acids. Germline V gene sequence: CDR1 MNHEY, CDR2 SMNVEV (reference sequence).

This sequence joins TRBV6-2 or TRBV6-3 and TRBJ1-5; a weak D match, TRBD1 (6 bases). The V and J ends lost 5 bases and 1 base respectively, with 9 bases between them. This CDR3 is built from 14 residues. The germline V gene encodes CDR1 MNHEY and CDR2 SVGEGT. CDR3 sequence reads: CASSLGQSNQPQHF. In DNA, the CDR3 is TGTGCCAGCAGTCTAGGACAGAGCAATCAGCCCCAGCATTTT.

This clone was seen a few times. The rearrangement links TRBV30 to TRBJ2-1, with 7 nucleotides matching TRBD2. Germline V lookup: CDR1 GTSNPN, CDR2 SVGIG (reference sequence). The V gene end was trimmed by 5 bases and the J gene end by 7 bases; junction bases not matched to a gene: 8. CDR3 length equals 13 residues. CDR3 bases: TGTGCCTGGGACAGCGGGGCTGGGAATGAGCAGTTCTTC. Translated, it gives CAWDSGAGNEQFF.

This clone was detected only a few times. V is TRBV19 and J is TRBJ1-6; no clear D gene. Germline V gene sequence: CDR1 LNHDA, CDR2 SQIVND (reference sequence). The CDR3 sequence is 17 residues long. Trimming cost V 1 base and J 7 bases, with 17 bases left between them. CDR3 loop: CASSIGRGGRSNSPLHF. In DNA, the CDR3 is TGTGCCAGTAGTATAGGTCGAGGCGGCCGGAGCAATTCACCCCTCCACTTT.

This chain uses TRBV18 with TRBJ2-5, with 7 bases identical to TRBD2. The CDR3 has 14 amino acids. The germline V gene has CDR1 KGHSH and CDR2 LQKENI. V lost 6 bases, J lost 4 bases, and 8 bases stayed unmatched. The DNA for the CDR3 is TGTGCCAGCTCGCGACGAGCGGGAACAGAGACCCAGTACTTC. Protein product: CASSRRAGTETQYF.

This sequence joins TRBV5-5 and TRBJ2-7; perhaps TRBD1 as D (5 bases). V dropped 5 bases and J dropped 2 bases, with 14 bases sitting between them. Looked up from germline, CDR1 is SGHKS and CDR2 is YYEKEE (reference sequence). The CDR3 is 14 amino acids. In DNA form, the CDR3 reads TGTGCCAGCAGTCTACTACAGGCGGCCTACGAGCAGTACTTC. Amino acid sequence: CASSLLQAAYEQYF.

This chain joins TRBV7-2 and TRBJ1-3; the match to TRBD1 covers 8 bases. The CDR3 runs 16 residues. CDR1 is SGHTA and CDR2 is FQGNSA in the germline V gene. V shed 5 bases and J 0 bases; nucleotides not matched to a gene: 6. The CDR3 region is CASSPQQGASGNTIYF. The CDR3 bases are TGTGCCAGCAGCCCCCAGCAGGGGGCCTCTGGAAACACCATATATTTT.

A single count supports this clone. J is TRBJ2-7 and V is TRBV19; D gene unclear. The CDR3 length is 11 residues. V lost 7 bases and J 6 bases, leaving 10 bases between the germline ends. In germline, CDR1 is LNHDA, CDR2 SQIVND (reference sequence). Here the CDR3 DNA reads TGTGCCAGTACTACTCGAGGCGAGCAGTACTTC. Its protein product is CASTTRGEQYF.

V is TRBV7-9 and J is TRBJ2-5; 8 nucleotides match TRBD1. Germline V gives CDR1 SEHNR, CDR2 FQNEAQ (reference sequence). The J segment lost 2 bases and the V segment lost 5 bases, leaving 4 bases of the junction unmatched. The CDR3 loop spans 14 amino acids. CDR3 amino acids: CASSHRTGQETQYF. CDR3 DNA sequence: TGTGCCAGCAGCCATCGGACAGGGCAAGAGACCCAGTACTTC.

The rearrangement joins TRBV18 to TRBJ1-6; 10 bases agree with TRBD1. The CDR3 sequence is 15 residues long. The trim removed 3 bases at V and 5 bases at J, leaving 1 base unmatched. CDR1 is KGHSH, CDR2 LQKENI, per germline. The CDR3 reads CASSPGQGDNSPLHF. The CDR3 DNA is TGTGCCAGCTCACCTGGACAGGGGGATAATTCACCCCTCCACTTT.

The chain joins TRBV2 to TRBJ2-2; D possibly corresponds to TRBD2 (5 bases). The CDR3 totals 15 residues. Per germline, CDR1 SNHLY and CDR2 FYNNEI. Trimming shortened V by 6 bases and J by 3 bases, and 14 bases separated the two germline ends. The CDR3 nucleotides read TGTGCCAGCAGGAGGAGGACCCCGGACACCGGGGAGCTGTTTTTT. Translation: CASRRRTPDTGELFF.

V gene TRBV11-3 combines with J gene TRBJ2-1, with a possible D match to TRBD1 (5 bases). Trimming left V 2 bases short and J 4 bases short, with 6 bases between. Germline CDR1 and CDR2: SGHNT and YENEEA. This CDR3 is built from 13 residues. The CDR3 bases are TGTGCCAGCAGCTTATACAGGTACAATGAGCAGTTCTTC. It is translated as CASSLYRYNEQFF.

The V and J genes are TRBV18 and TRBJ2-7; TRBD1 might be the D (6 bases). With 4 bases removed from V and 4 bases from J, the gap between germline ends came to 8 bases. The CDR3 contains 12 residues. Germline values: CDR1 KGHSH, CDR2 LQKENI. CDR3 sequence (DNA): TGTGCCAGCTCACAGGACAGTTACGAGCAGTACTTC. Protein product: CASSQDSYEQYF.

The CDR3 sequence is CASSFDPTGEGGYTF. DNA for the CDR3: TGTGCCAGCAGTTTCGACCCGACAGGGGAGGGTGGCTACACCTTC. V usage is TRBV28 and J usage is TRBJ1-2, with TRBD1 identical over 8 bases. Trimming removed 3 bases from V and 7 bases from J; junction bases left unmatched: 10. The CDR3 length is 15 residues. The germline V gene encodes CDR1 MDHEN and CDR2 SYDVKM.

The chain's CDR3 is CSVAGLAGGLDTQYF. In DNA form, the CDR3 reads TGCAGCGTTGCGGGGCTAGCGGGAGGTCTGGATACGCAGTATTTT. V and J are TRBV29-1 and TRBJ2-3; TRBD2 matches at 11 bases. V shed 4 bases and J 6 bases; nucleotides not matched to a gene: 9. The CDR3 spans 15 residues. Germline V lookup: CDR1 SQVTM, CDR2 ANQGSEA.

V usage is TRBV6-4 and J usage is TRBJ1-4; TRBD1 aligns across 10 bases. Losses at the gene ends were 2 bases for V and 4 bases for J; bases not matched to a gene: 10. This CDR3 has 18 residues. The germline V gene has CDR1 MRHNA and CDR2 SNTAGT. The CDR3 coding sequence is TGTGCCAGCAGTGACCCGGGACAGACAGGGGGCCGTAATGAAAAACTGTTTTTT. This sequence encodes CASSDPGQTGGRNEKLFF.

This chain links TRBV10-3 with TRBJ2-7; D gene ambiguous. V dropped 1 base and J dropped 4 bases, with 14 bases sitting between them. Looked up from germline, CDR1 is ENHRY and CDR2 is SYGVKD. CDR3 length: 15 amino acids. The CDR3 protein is CAISEFRGRNYEQYF. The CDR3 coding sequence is TGTGCCATCAGTGAGTTTCGAGGAAGGAATTACGAGCAGTACTTC.

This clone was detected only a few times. The CDR3 nucleotides read TGTGCCAGTAGTCCAGGGGTAGATGGAAACACCATATATTTT. This encodes CASSPGVDGNTIYF. This chain links TRBV19 with TRBJ1-3; weak D call: TRBD1 (6 bases). CDR1 and CDR2 (germline): LNHDA, SQIVND (reference sequence). V shed 5 bases and J shed 3 bases, with 11 bases lying between them. CDR3 length: 14 amino acids.

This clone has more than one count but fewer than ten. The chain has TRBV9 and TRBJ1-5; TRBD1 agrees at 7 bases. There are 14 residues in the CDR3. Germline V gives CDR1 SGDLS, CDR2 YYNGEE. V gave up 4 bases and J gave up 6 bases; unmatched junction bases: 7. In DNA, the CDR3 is TGTGCCAGCAGCTATGGGACAGACGCTCAGCCCCAGCATTTT. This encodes CASSYGTDAQPQHF.

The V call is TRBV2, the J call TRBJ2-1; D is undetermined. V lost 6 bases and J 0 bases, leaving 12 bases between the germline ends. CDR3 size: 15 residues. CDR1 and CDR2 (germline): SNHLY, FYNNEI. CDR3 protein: CASSKTQASYNEQFF. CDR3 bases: TGTGCCAGCAGCAAGACACAAGCCTCCTACAATGAGCAGTTCTTC. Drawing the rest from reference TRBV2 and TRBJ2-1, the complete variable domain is EPEVTQTPSHQVTQMGQEVILRCVPISNHLYFYWYRQILGQKVEFLVSFYNNEISEKSEIFDDQFSVERPDGSNFTLKIRSTKLEDSAMYFCASSKTQASYNEQFFGPGTRLTVL.